Each of the 11 T cell receptor beta chains below was sequenced from the same sample in a study of T cell changes during pregnancy in multiple sclerosis. Method: immunoSEQ multiplex PCR; TCRdb's copy keeps in-frame clones and lacks some. The table lists tens of thousands of clones, approximately 93% of them singletons. This sample comprised CD8+ T cells from peripheral blood mononuclear cells, obtained in the second trimester of pregnancy. The source is a female donor with multiple sclerosis, enrolled in a pregnancy study.

The chain employs TRBV28 and TRBJ2-7, with 9 bases fitting TRBD2. The CDR3 is made up of 18 amino acids. Germline V CDR1 and CDR2: MDHEN, SYDVKM. V lost 0 bases, J lost 4 bases, and 13 bases stayed unmatched. The CDR3 protein is CASSLWNAGGQGRYEQYF. CDR3 DNA sequence: TGTGCCAGCAGTTTATGGAACGCGGGGGGGCAAGGTCGGTACGAGCAGTACTTC.

The chain has TRBV27 and TRBJ2-1, with D possibly matching TRBD2 (6 bases). Between the trimmed V and J ends, which lost 2 bases and 4 bases, there was a span of 12 bases. The CDR3 contains 15 residues. CDR1 and CDR2 (germline): MNHEY, SMNVEV (reference sequence). This chain's CDR3 is CASSLSPGLYNEQFF. As DNA, the CDR3 is TGTGCCAGCAGTTTAAGCCCGGGACTGTACAATGAGCAGTTCTTC.

V and J are TRBV29-1 and TRBJ1-2; no definite D call. Deletions cut 4 bases from V and 2 bases from J, with 11 bases between. CDR1 SQVTM and CDR2 ANQGSEA come from the germline V gene. This CDR3 contains 13 residues. The CDR3 loop is CSVVQESNYGYTF. The CDR3 DNA sequence: TGCAGCGTTGTCCAGGAATCCAACTATGGCTACACCTTC.

V gene TRBV6-1 combines with J gene TRBJ1-2, with TRBD1 matching over 10 bases. J gave up 3 bases and V 8 bases, and 9 bases lay outside the gene matches. CDR3 length equals 15 residues. CDR1 and CDR2 from the germline V gene are MNHNS and SASEGT. CDR3 in amino acids: CASGWDRGEDYGYTF. The CDR3 DNA follows: TGTGCCAGCGGTTGGGACAGGGGAGAAGACTATGGCTACACCTTC.

This clone was counted once. The chain links TRBV7-9 to TRBJ1-1; perhaps TRBD1 as D (5 bases). V shed 4 bases and J shed 0 bases, with 9 bases lying between them. CDR1 is SEHNR and CDR2 is FQNEAQ in the germline V gene (reference sequence). This CDR3 comprises 14 residues. The DNA of the CDR3 is TGTGCCAGCAGCTCCCGACAGATGAACACTGAAGCTTTCTTT. Its translation: CASSSRQMNTEAFF.

The gene calls are TRBV6-1 and TRBJ2-1; perhaps TRBD2 as D (5 bases). The ends were cut back, 0 bases at V and 3 bases at J, with 18 bases in the middle. The length of the CDR3 is 18 residues. CDR1 is MNHNS and CDR2 is SASEGT in the germline V gene. The CDR3 coding sequence is TGTGCCAGCAGTGAAGCGGGGAGCCTTACGTCCCTCTACAATGAGCAGTTCTTC. It yields the protein CASSEAGSLTSLYNEQFF.

The chain uses TRBV4-2 and TRBJ2-7; TRBD2 matches 11 bases. V lost 3 bases to trimming and J lost 3 bases; unmatched junction nucleotides: 1. The germline gives CDR1 LGHNA, CDR2 YNFKEQ. This CDR3 spans 14 amino acids. Written as DNA, the CDR3 is TGTGCCAGCAGCCACGGGACTAGCGGCTACGAGCAGTACTTC. It encodes CASSHGTSGYEQYF.

The chain is built from TRBV6-5 and TRBJ2-2, with no clear D. The germline CDR1 and CDR2 sequences are MNHEY and SVGAGI. This CDR3 spans 14 amino acids. Deletions cut 7 bases from V and 3 bases from J, with 12 bases between. CDR3 DNA: TGTGCCAGCACATCAGGCCATCACACCGGGGAGCTGTTTTTT. Translating gives CASTSGHHTGELFF.

This clone showed up just once. The genes are TRBV25-1 and TRBJ1-1; no firm D call. Trimming pared 1 base from V and 7 bases from J, leaving 10 bases between. Germline loops: CDR1 MGHDK, CDR2 SYGVNS. The CDR3 contains 13 residues. CDR3 sequence: CASSEFRGFEAFF. CDR3 DNA sequence: TGTGCCAGCAGTGAATTCCGGGGATTTGAAGCTTTCTTT.

J is TRBJ2-7 and V is TRBV20-1; D is unclear. Trimming removed 7 bases at V and 3 bases at J, with 7 bases between. Germline V gene sequence: CDR1 DFQATT, CDR2 SNEGSKA (reference sequence). The length of the CDR3 is 10 residues. This chain's CDR3 is CSERGYEQYF. The CDR3 nucleotides read TGCAGTGAGCGAGGCTACGAGCAGTACTTC.

The chain links TRBV9 to TRBJ2-7; 12 nucleotides agree with TRBD2. CDR1 is SGDLS and CDR2 is YYNGEE in the germline V gene. After removal of 3 bases from V and 2 bases from J, the junction contained 0 bases not matched to a gene. The CDR3 is 14 amino acids. In DNA form, the CDR3 reads TGTGCCAGCAGCGGACTAGCGGGAGCCTACGAGCAGTACTTC. It specifies CASSGLAGAYEQYF. The full variable domain, completed using reference TRBV9 and TRBJ2-7, is DSGVTQTPKHLITATGQRVTLRCSPRSGDLSVYWYQQSLDQGLQFLIQYYNGEERAKGNILERFSAQQFPDLHSELNLSSLELGDSALYFCASSGLAGAYEQYFGPGTRLTVT.